This T cell receptor (beta chain) was captured by sequencing in a study of CD8 T cells in ankylosing spondylitis. Quantitative 5'-RACE with molecular barcodes produced the TCR beta libraries. TCRdb called the 5' RACE reads again in MiXCR, with one record for every CDR3 protein. The sample holds some 250,000 distinct CDR3 sequences, about 24% seen once. Notes on the study in general: From matched ankylosing spondylitis synovial fluid, disease-linked clones were reportedly recovered at significantly enriched levels. A TCR beta motif of fewer than ten highly homologous variants seemed to mark ankylosing spondylitis blood.

This clonotype was recorded at least ten times. The antigen is unknown. Germline V gives CDR1 WSHSY, CDR2 SAAADI. Between the trimmed V and J ends, which lost 3 bases and 5 bases, there was a span of 10 bases. This CDR3 region has 14 residues. The chain is built from TRBV10-2 and TRBJ1-4; tentatively, D is TRBD1 (6 bases). Sequencing input: blood, either unsorted or a sorted T cell fraction (not recorded which). The TCR sequence derives from a male donor with ankylosing spondylitis or in good health (not recorded which). The CDR3 DNA follows: TGCGCCAGCAGTGATGGGGGGCGGAATGAAAAACTGTTTTTT. It yields the protein CASSDGGRNEKLFF.